The clone carrying this T cell receptor (beta chain) has ten or more counts. Its antigen is unidentified. V gave up 4 bases and J gave up 2 bases; unmatched junction bases: 8. This CDR3 comprises 15 residues. The germline V gene has CDR1 MDHEN and CDR2 SYDVKM. This entry is derived from a study of spatial heterogeneity in lung cancer. About the study: TCR and UMI combinations that were unique each appeared, on average, more than ten times in raw reads. General study findings and limits: The number of expanded tumor alpha and beta chains correlated with mutation number.

Described time point: sample taken at primary tumor resection. A total of around 67 untreated early-stage non-small cell lung cancer patients served as donors. Whole RNA obtained from tumor, nontumor lung or frozen PBMC underwent sequencing without sorting. Every TCR cDNA molecule carried a tag that served as a unique molecular identifier. MiXCR was run by TCRdb on the 5' RACE reads, yielding one entry per CDR3 protein. Of some 11,000 distinct CDR3 sequences listed, 4.5% to 5.5% are singletons. The receptor's source is a male donor with early-stage non-small cell lung cancer. The chain joins TRBV28 to TRBJ2-7; 7 nucleotides line up with TRBD1. Material: lung tumor tissue, obtained at surgery. This CDR3 is CASSSGQPPPYEQYF. CDR3 DNA: TGTGCCAGCAGTTCGGGACAGCCTCCTCCCTACGAGCAGTACTTC.